The 27 T cell receptor beta chains in this list originate from one sample, sequenced in a study of Ad26.COV2.S vaccination and SARS-CoV-2 variants. TCRdb's copy holds only in-frame clones and misses some; the assay was immunoSEQ multiplex PCR. The table has fewer than 900,000 clones, more than 80% seen once. The sample's treatment: approximately 18 received Ad26.COV2.S at low or high dose, single or two shots; several received placebo; per-sample allocation not given. The study sampled participants on day 63 after the first vaccine or placebo injection. The sample here was peripheral blood, taken in a trial of Ad26.COV2.S vaccine versus placebo. Receptors were obtained from a person between 18 and 65 years old who received the Ad26.COV2.S COVID-19 vaccine or a placebo.

The chain joins TRBV10-3 to TRBJ2-3; D ambiguous. The V and J ends lost 6 bases and 4 bases respectively, with 8 bases between them. CDR3 length: 12 residues. Germline V gene lookup returns CDR1 ENHRY and CDR2 SYGVKD. CDR3 loop: CAIRDNSDTQYF. CDR3 nucleotide sequence: TGTGCCATCAGAGATAATTCAGATACGCAGTATTTT.

The J gene is TRBJ2-1, the V gene TRBV24-1, with 9 bases lining up with TRBD2. From germline, CDR1 is KGHDR and CDR2 SFDVKD. The CDR3 consists of 15 residues. With 4 bases clipped from V and 3 bases from J, the junction kept 3 bases outside the gene matches. The CDR3 spells CATSEAGGNYNEQFF. CDR3 coding DNA: TGTGCCACCAGTGAGGCGGGAGGGAACTACAATGAGCAGTTCTTC.

Remarks on this clone: At the DNA level, this CDR3 is encoded by other sequences in the same sample as well. The V and J genes are TRBV3-1 (or the pseudogene TRBV3-2) and TRBJ1-5; D not certain. Trimming pared 0 bases from V and 6 bases from J, leaving 6 bases between. Germline V gene data show CDR1 as LGHDT and CDR2 as YNNKEL (reference sequence). The CDR3 runs to 13 residues. The CDR3 spells CASSQDRGQPQHF. Here the CDR3 DNA reads TGTGCCAGCAGCCAAGATCGGGGTCAGCCCCAGCATTTT.

The V and J genes are TRBV14 and TRBJ2-7; TRBD2 aligns across 8 bases. V lost 4 bases, J lost 4 bases, and 9 bases stayed unmatched. The length of the CDR3 is 15 residues. CDR1 SGHDN and CDR2 FVKESK come from the germline V gene. The CDR3 region is CASSRGSGELYEQYF. The CDR3 nucleotides are TGTGCCAGCAGCCGAGGTAGCGGGGAGTTGTACGAGCAGTACTTC.

V usage is TRBV19 and J usage is TRBJ1-1; D unclear. The CDR3 runs to 15 residues. With 6 bases removed from V and 5 bases from J, the gap between germline ends came to 19 bases. Germline CDR1 and CDR2: LNHDA and SQIVND (reference sequence). The CDR3 coding sequence is TGTGCCAGTAGCGATCGGAGCGGCAAAATTACTGAAGCTTTCTTT. It is translated as CASSDRSGKITEAFF.

The V and J genes are TRBV18 and TRBJ1-4, with a possible D match to TRBD1 (6 bases). The CDR3 is 16 residues long. V was pared by 6 bases and J by 4 bases, with 18 bases between. Germline CDR1 is KGHSH and CDR2 is LQKENI. Here the CDR3 reads CASSQGQQFLNEKLFF. DNA for the CDR3: TGTGCCAGCTCGCAAGGACAGCAATTCCTTAATGAAAAACTGTTTTTT. The variable domain in full, with the rest retrieved from reference TRBV18 and TRBJ1-4, is NAGVMQNPRHLVRRRGQEARLRCSPMKGHSHVYWYRQLPEEGLKFMVYLQKENIIDESGMPKERFSAEFPKEGPSILRIQQVVRGDSAAYFCASSQGQQFLNEKLFFGSGTQLSVL.

Only a few counts were recorded for this clone. CDR3 sequence reads: CASSSGTGNTIYF. DNA for the CDR3: TGTGCCAGTAGTTCCGGGACTGGAAACACCATATATTTT. The chain joins TRBV19 to TRBJ1-3; D uncertain. The CDR3 length is 13 residues. Germline CDR1 is LNHDA and CDR2 is SQIVND (reference sequence). The germline V and J ends were trimmed by 5 bases and 2 bases, with 7 bases remaining between them.

The chain uses TRBV19 and TRBJ2-2; 7 positions match TRBD1. The germline CDR1 and CDR2 sequences are LNHDA and SQIVND (reference sequence). Losses at the gene ends were 3 bases for V and 1 base for J; bases not matched to a gene: 8. This CDR3 has 17 amino acids. CDR3 in amino acids: CASSIPGQVMNTGELFF. CDR3 DNA sequence: TGTGCCAGTAGTATTCCCGGACAGGTGATGAACACCGGGGAGCTGTTTTTT.

The rearrangement uses TRBV5-1 and TRBJ2-6; no clear D gene. V lost 1 base to trimming and J lost 0 bases, with 5 bases between them. Germline V CDR1 and CDR2: SGHRS, YFSETQ. The CDR3 loop spans 15 amino acids. The CDR3 loop reads CASSLQISGANVLTF. DNA for the CDR3: TGCGCCAGCAGCTTGCAGATCTCTGGGGCCAACGTCCTGACTTTC.

This chain uses TRBV6-6 with TRBJ2-5; no clear D gene. The germline V gene encodes CDR1 MNHNY and CDR2 SVGAGI (reference sequence). The CDR3 has 15 amino acids. V was shortened by 4 bases and J by 5 bases, with 17 bases between the two germline ends. The CDR3 loop reads CASSSTRLFRETQYF. CDR3 DNA sequence: TGTGCCAGCAGTTCCACCCGACTTTTTCGGGAGACCCAGTACTTC.

V is TRBV6-1 and J is TRBJ2-2, with D possibly matching TRBD1 (6 bases). The CDR3 consists of 14 residues. Germline V gene lookup returns CDR1 MNHNS and CDR2 SASEGT. V was trimmed by 6 bases and J by 4 bases, leaving 12 bases between them. The CDR3 DNA follows: TGTGCCAGCAGATTCACAGGGTTCACCGGGGAGCTGTTTTTT. Translation: CASRFTGFTGELFF.

The chain employs TRBV5-1 and TRBJ2-3; TRBD1 agrees at 7 bases. The CDR3 loop spans 16 amino acids. The J segment lost 4 bases and the V segment lost 0 bases, leaving 8 bases of the junction unmatched. In germline, CDR1 is SGHRS, CDR2 YFSETQ. The CDR3 region has the DNA TGCGCCAGCAGCTTGGCCCCGGACAGGATACCAGATACGCAGTATTTT. It translates to CASSLAPDRIPDTQYF. Full variable domain (remainder filled in from reference TRBV5-1 and TRBJ2-3): KAGVTQTPRYLIKTRGQQVTLSCSPISGHRSVSWYQQTPGQGLQFLFEYFSETQRNKGNFPGRFSGRQFSNSRSEMNVSTLELGDSALYLCASSLAPDRIPDTQYFGPGTRLTVL.

This chain uses TRBV4-3 with TRBJ2-3, with no clear D. Germline V lookup: CDR1 LGHNA, CDR2 YSLEER. The CDR3 length is 13 residues. V was clipped by 3 bases and J by 6 bases, with 10 bases between them. This CDR3 reads CASSHSDEDTQYF. CDR3 coding DNA: TGCGCCAGCAGCCACTCAGACGAGGATACGCAGTATTTT.

This clone was seen a handful of times. The chain is built from TRBV15 and TRBJ2-7; 8 bases are shared with TRBD2. The V segment lost 3 bases and the J segment 2 bases; nucleotides outside the gene matches: 6. From germline, CDR1 is LNHNV and CDR2 YYDKDF (reference sequence). The CDR3 sequence is 15 residues long. CDR3: CATSSERGPTYEQYF. Here the CDR3 DNA reads TGTGCCACCAGCAGCGAGCGGGGGCCTACCTACGAGCAGTACTTC.

DNA of the CDR3: TGTGCCAGTAGTATCCGACCCCCTGCAAGGGCGGCGTGGGGGAACACTGAAGCTTTCTTT. It encodes CASSIRPPARAAWGNTEAFF. This chain connects TRBV19 to TRBJ1-1, with D hard to call. The germline CDR1 and CDR2 sequences are LNHDA and SQIVND (reference sequence). The CDR3 is 20 residues long. Trimming removed 3 bases from V and 1 base from J, with 27 bases in between.

The chain couples TRBV19 to TRBJ1-1; D perhaps matches TRBD1 (5 bases). This CDR3 region has 13 residues. The V end lost 5 bases, the J end lost 2 bases, and 9 bases lay between the germline ends. The germline V gene encodes CDR1 LNHDA and CDR2 SQIVND (reference sequence). The CDR3 region has the DNA TGTGCCAGTAGTCCGACAGTTAACACTGAAGCTTTCTTT. This encodes CASSPTVNTEAFF.

J is TRBJ2-5 and V is TRBV25-1; D remains ambiguous. The CDR3 totals 14 residues. Trimming shortened V by 4 bases and J by 1 base, and 10 bases separated the two germline ends. Germline V gene lookup returns CDR1 MGHDK and CDR2 SYGVNS. The CDR3 coding sequence is TGTGCCAGCAGTGGGCACGGTACCCAAGAGACCCAGTACTTC. Translated: CASSGHGTQETQYF.

The CDR3 protein is CASLKNTEAFF. For the CDR3, the DNA is TGTGCCAGCCTTAAGAACACTGAAGCTTTCTTT. The chain is built from TRBV25-1 and TRBJ1-1; D remains unclear. The CDR3 is 11 amino acids. Germline V lookup: CDR1 MGHDK, CDR2 SYGVNS. Trimming stripped 8 bases from V and 1 base from J, with 5 bases between.

The chain carries TRBV24-1 and TRBJ2-3; 7 positions match TRBD1. The trim removed 4 bases at V and 1 base at J, leaving 16 bases unmatched. The CDR3 has 19 amino acids. Germline V CDR1 and CDR2: KGHDR, SFDVKD. The CDR3 is CATSDPSYGRGFGTDTQYF. Written as DNA, the CDR3 is TGTGCCACCAGTGACCCAAGCTATGGCAGGGGGTTCGGCACAGATACGCAGTATTTT.

CDR3 region: CASSPSHLAALYTGELFF. As DNA, the CDR3 is TGTGCCAGCAGCCCCTCCCACCTAGCGGCCCTTTACACCGGGGAGCTGTTTTTT. The rearrangement uses TRBV3-1 (or the pseudogene TRBV3-2) and TRBJ2-2; TRBD2 aligns across 7 bases. CDR3 length equals 18 residues. Germline loops: CDR1 LGHDT, CDR2 YNNKEL (reference sequence). The ends lost 4 bases at V and 3 bases at J; junction bases unmatched: 14.

The V call is TRBV20-1, the J call TRBJ2-7, with no clear D. CDR3 length: 13 amino acids. The germline CDR1 and CDR2 sequences are DFQATT and SNEGSKA (reference sequence). V lost 3 bases to trimming and J lost 2 bases, with 11 bases between them. Here the CDR3 DNA reads TGCAGTGCTAGTCGGCCGAACCCCTACGAGCAGTACTTC. Translation gives CSASRPNPYEQYF.

The V call is TRBV6-5, the J call TRBJ2-2, with 10 bases aligning to TRBD2. Looked up from germline, CDR1 is MNHEY and CDR2 is SVGAGI. The CDR3 runs 16 residues. Trimming removed 4 bases from V and 3 bases from J; junction bases left unmatched: 5. The CDR3 protein is CASSWTSGGYTGELFF. The CDR3 bases are TGTGCCAGCAGTTGGACTAGCGGAGGATACACCGGGGAGCTGTTTTTT.

This clone showed up just a few times. The rearrangement links TRBV19 to TRBJ2-2, with D unclear. With 7 bases removed from V and 5 bases from J, the gap between germline ends came to 14 bases. Per the germline V gene, CDR1 is LNHDA and CDR2 is SQIVND (reference sequence). This CDR3 region has 14 residues. DNA for the CDR3: TGTGCCAGTACTCCAACAGCGTCTACCGGGGAGCTGTTTTTT. Translating gives CASTPTASTGELFF.

V and J are TRBV18 and TRBJ2-4, with D possibly matching TRBD1 (5 bases). CDR3 length equals 11 residues. V lost 3 bases to trimming and J lost 15 bases, with 12 bases between them. CDR1 is KGHSH, CDR2 LQKENI, per germline. The CDR3 reads CASSPDTLGYF. The DNA of the CDR3 is TGTGCCAGCTCACCGGACACCCTCGGGTACTTC.

J is TRBJ2-2 and V is TRBV6-2 or TRBV6-3; D gene unclear. Trimming took 5 bases from V and 2 from J, leaving 12 bases between them. The CDR3 consists of 15 residues. Germline lookup yields CDR1 MNHEY and CDR2 SVGEGT. CDR3 region: CASSPVRVNTGELFF. The CDR3 DNA sequence: TGTGCCAGCAGTCCCGTTCGAGTAAACACCGGGGAGCTGTTTTTT.

This clone was observed a few times. This chain links TRBV10-3 with TRBJ1-6; D unclear. V dropped 11 bases and J dropped 7 bases, with 21 bases sitting between them. This CDR3 spans 15 amino acids. Germline-derived CDR1 and CDR2 are ENHRY and SYGVKD. CDR3 coding DNA: TGTGCCTCCAGAGCGGGAGAAGAGAAAAATTCACCCCTCCACTTT. It yields the protein CASRAGEEKNSPLHF.

This clone has a single count. The V call is TRBV29-1, the J call TRBJ2-1; TRBD2 agrees at 14 bases. In germline, CDR1 is SQVTM, CDR2 ANQGSEA. This CDR3 comprises 17 residues. V lost 4 bases, J lost 8 bases, and 13 bases stayed unmatched. In DNA, the CDR3 is TGCAGCGTTGGAGGGACTAGCGGGAGTCTGATTGGGGATGAGCAGTTCTTC. As protein: CSVGGTSGSLIGDEQFF.